This TCR beta chain is from a study of metastatic and nonmetastatic thyroid tumors. Study at large: Repertoires were compared across blood and tumor or nodule tissue from malignant and benign thyroid patients.

The V end lost 0 bases, the J end lost 10 bases, and 12 bases lay between the germline ends. The germline gives CDR1 LGHNA, CDR2 YSLEER. This CDR3 has 13 residues. Thyroid surgery was performed in patients who had received no treatment beforehand. TCRdb re-called clones via MiXCR from the PCR reads. This sample has tens of thousands of clones, with more than 10% found just once. Sequencing was performed on blood. This TCR was sampled from a female donor with papillary thyroid cancer or a benign thyroid nodule (not recorded which). Some clones in this sample may be carry-over from other donors' samples. The V call is TRBV4-3, the J call TRBJ2-5, with D unresolved. Written as DNA, the CDR3 is TGCGCCAGCAGCCAAGAACGGACCAAAAACCAGTACTTC. Translated, it gives CASSQERTKNQYF.